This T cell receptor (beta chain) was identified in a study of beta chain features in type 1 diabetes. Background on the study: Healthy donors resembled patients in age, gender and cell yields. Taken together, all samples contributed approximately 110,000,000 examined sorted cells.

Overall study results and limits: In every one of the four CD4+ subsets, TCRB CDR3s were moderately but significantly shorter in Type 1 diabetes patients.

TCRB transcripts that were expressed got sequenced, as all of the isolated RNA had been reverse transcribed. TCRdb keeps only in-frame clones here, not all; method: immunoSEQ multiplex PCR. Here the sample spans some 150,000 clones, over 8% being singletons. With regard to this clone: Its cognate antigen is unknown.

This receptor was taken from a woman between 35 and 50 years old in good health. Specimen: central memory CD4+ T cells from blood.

CDR3 amino acids: CASSTGGANFYEQYF. CDR3 in DNA: TGTGCCAGCAGCACCGGTGGGGCGAATTTCTACGAGCAGTACTTC. The V call is TRBV9, the J call TRBJ2-7, with D possibly matching TRBD1 (5 bases). The length of the CDR3 is 15 residues. Germline V gene lookup returns CDR1 SGDLS and CDR2 YYNGEE. V lost 4 bases and J 3 bases, leaving 17 bases between the germline ends.